The 30 T cell receptor beta chains given below trace back to one sample, sequenced in a study of blood T cell repertoires in COVID-19 (dated by TCRdb to 2019 to 2021). To prepare the library, the immunoSEQ multiplex PCR assay was applied. The table comes from immuneACCESS by way of TCRdb, which keeps in-frame sequences with V and J called. Part of the clones is missing from these tables; in studies checked, under half for an unresolved V gene and the rest for unknown reasons. This sample lists under 110,000 clones; around 85% were detected once. The ten biggest clones cover less than 2% of the sample. The source material was peripheral blood. The source of these receptors is a woman in her 70s with active or convalescent COVID-19.

J is TRBJ2-3 and V is TRBV5-1, with D perhaps matching TRBD2 (5 bases). CDR1 is SGHRS, CDR2 YFSETQ, per germline. V shed 4 bases and J shed 6 bases, with 9 bases lying between them. CDR3 size: 12 residues. The CDR3 loop is CASSPLADTQYF. DNA of the CDR3: TGCGCCAGCAGCCCTTTAGCGGATACGCAGTATTTT.

In DNA, the CDR3 is TGTGCCAGCAGCCGTATAGCGGGAGGTGGGGCAGATACGCAGTATTTT. Protein product: CASSRIAGGGADTQYF. This sequence joins TRBV7-2 and TRBJ2-3; 10 bases agree with TRBD2. The CDR3 extends over 16 amino acids. Germline lookup yields CDR1 SGHTA and CDR2 FQGNSA. The trim removed 5 bases at V and 4 bases at J, leaving 9 bases unmatched.

The rearrangement uses TRBV10-1 and TRBJ1-2; no clear D gene. Between the trimmed V and J ends, which lost 8 bases and 7 bases, there was a span of 20 bases. There are 14 residues in the CDR3. Germline loops: CDR1 WNHNN, CDR2 SYGVQD (reference sequence). In DNA, the CDR3 is TGCGCCAGCGTACGCGGGCGACCCTCCAGTGGCTACACCTTC. Protein: CASVRGRPSSGYTF.

The rearrangement joins TRBV5-8 to TRBJ2-5; D might be TRBD1 (7 bases). V was shortened by 0 bases and J by 4 bases, with 13 bases between the two germline ends. CDR3 length equals 15 residues. CDR1 and CDR2 from the germline V gene are SGHTS and YDEGEE. The CDR3 region has the DNA TGTGCCAGCAGCTTGGGGGAGGCAGGGGGAGAGACCCAGTACTTC. Translating gives CASSLGEAGGETQYF.

The chain recombines TRBV5-1 with TRBJ2-3; 9 bases agree with TRBD1. This CDR3 region has 15 residues. Germline CDR1 is SGHRS and CDR2 is YFSETQ. J lost 6 bases, V lost 3 bases, and 8 bases had no gene match. CDR3 bases: TGCGCCAGCAGCTCGATGCCACAGGGGGCTGATACGCAGTATTTT. Amino acids: CASSSMPQGADTQYF.

The chain employs TRBV2 and TRBJ1-5, with D hard to call. The germline V gene has CDR1 SNHLY and CDR2 FYNNEI. This CDR3 comprises 14 residues. Trimming took 4 bases from V and 6 from J, leaving 13 bases between them. This chain's CDR3 is CASSAGGRGQPQHF. Written as DNA, the CDR3 is TGTGCCAGCAGTGCTGGAGGTCGGGGTCAGCCCCAGCATTTT. Together with reference TRBV2 and TRBJ1-5, the CDR3 gives the full variable domain: EPEVTQTPSHQVTQMGQEVILRCVPISNHLYFYWYRQILGQKVEFLVSFYNNEISEKSEIFDDQFSVERPDGSNFTLKIRSTKLEDSAMYFCASSAGGRGQPQHFGDGTRLSIL.

V gene TRBV5-1 combines with J gene TRBJ2-3, with 10 positions matching TRBD1. CDR3 length: 16 residues. Germline V gene sequence: CDR1 SGHRS, CDR2 YFSETQ. V shed 4 bases, J shed 0 bases, and the junction held 5 bases outside the gene matches. CDR3 nucleotides: TGCGCCAGCAGCCCGGGACAGGGGACCAGCACAGATACGCAGTATTTT. It codes for CASSPGQGTSTDTQYF. Using reference TRBV5-1 and TRBJ2-3 for the parts outside the CDR3, the full variable domain is KAGVTQTPRYLIKTRGQQVTLSCSPISGHRSVSWYQQTPGQGLQFLFEYFSETQRNKGNFPGRFSGRQFSNSRSEMNVSTLELGDSALYLCASSPGQGTSTDTQYFGPGTRLTVL.

The V call is TRBV28, the J call TRBJ2-3, with a possible D match to TRBD2 (5 bases). The V and J ends lost 6 bases and 6 bases respectively, with 13 bases between them. CDR1 is MDHEN and CDR2 is SYDVKM in the germline V gene. The CDR3 has 13 residues. CDR3 coding DNA: TGTGCCAGCAGAAGAGGGAATAGGGATACGCAGTATTTT. Translation: CASRRGNRDTQYF. The full variable domain, its missing parts supplied by reference TRBV28 and TRBJ2-3, is DVKVTQSSRYLVKRTGEKVFLECVQDMDHENMFWYRQDPGLGLRLIYFSYDVKMKEKGDIPEGYSVSREKKERFSLILESASTNQTSMYLCASRRGNRDTQYFGPGTRLTVL.

This clone was observed a single time. The chain is built from TRBV7-2 and TRBJ2-1; 9 nucleotides line up with TRBD1. J was trimmed by 3 bases and V by 5 bases; bases with no gene match: 5. The germline V gene encodes CDR1 SGHTA and CDR2 FQGNSA. The CDR3 has 15 residues. For the CDR3, the DNA is TGTGCCAGCAGCCCCCTGGGACAGGGCTACAATGAGCAGTTCTTC. It translates to CASSPLGQGYNEQFF.

The V call is TRBV7-8, the J call TRBJ2-7; D possibly corresponds to TRBD2 (5 bases). Germline values: CDR1 SGHVS, CDR2 FQNEAQ. CDR3 size: 17 residues. The V end lost 4 bases, the J end lost 0 bases, and 19 bases lay between the germline ends. CDR3 protein: CASSSKLDYSSSYEQYF. The DNA for the CDR3 is TGTGCCAGCAGCTCAAAGTTAGACTACTCGAGCTCCTACGAGCAGTACTTC.

The V and J genes are TRBV20-1 and TRBJ1-5; no reliable D call. Per germline, CDR1 DFQATT and CDR2 SNEGSKA (reference sequence). The CDR3 sequence is 11 residues long. Trimming pared 1 base from V and 13 bases from J, leaving 11 bases between. The CDR3 DNA reads as TGCAGTGCTAGAGTGGGCCTCCTACAGCATTTT. It codes for CSARVGLLQHF.

About this clone itself: Other DNA sequences in the sample encode the same CDR3. The chain uses TRBV7-2 and TRBJ1-2; TRBD1 aligns across 7 bases. Germline V gene data show CDR1 as SGHTA and CDR2 as FQGNSA. The CDR3 length is 14 residues. V lost 4 bases to trimming and J lost 3 bases; unmatched junction nucleotides: 5. CDR3: CASSSDRDDYGYTF. The CDR3 coding sequence is TGTGCCAGCAGCTCAGACAGGGACGACTATGGCTACACCTTC.

The chain has TRBV5-1 and TRBJ2-2; TRBD2 aligns across 7 bases. With V trimmed by 7 bases and J by 7 bases, 16 bases remained unmatched. Germline assignment: CDR1 SGHRS and CDR2 YFSETQ. The CDR3 contains 16 residues. CDR3 loop: CASAPLATLGGGELFF. CDR3 DNA sequence: TGCGCCAGCGCCCCACTAGCGACCCTGGGAGGCGGGGAGCTGTTTTTT.

This chain connects TRBV6-6 to TRBJ1-1; D is perhaps TRBD1 (6 bases). The CDR3 has 14 amino acids. The V gene lost 6 bases and the J gene lost 4 bases, with 15 bases spanning the gap. CDR1 is MNHNY and CDR2 is SVGAGI in the germline V gene (reference sequence). This chain's CDR3 is CASRNGGLGTEAFF. CDR3 nucleotides: TGTGCCAGCAGAAACGGGGGGCTGGGCACTGAAGCTTTCTTT.

The CDR3 sequence is CASSQLTGSKLFF. CDR3 in DNA: TGCGCCAGCAGCCAACTGACAGGGTCCAAACTGTTTTTT. J is TRBJ1-4 and V is TRBV4-1; TRBD1 agrees at 7 bases. V dropped 2 bases and J dropped 11; count of bases not matched to a gene: 5. The CDR3 loop spans 13 amino acids. Germline CDR1 and CDR2: MGHRA and YSYEKL.

The genes are TRBV7-3 and TRBJ2-4; 10 bases match TRBD1. The CDR3 length is 14 residues. Per germline, CDR1 SGHTA and CDR2 FQGTGA. V shed 5 bases and J 5 bases; nucleotides not matched to a gene: 3. DNA for the CDR3: TGTGCCAGCAGCCGAGGACAGGGGGAAAACATTCAGTACTTC. Translation: CASSRGQGENIQYF.

The chain is built from TRBV18 and TRBJ2-5, with D unresolved. The CDR3 is 13 amino acids. The germline V and J ends were trimmed by 3 bases and 3 bases, with 8 bases remaining between them. Germline CDR1 reads KGHSH; CDR2 reads LQKENI. CDR3 DNA sequence: TGTGCCAGCTCACCGGCGCAGGAAGAGACCCAGTACTTC. Translation gives CASSPAQEETQYF.

The chain has TRBV4-3 and TRBJ1-4, with 7 bases lining up with TRBD1. The CDR3 is made up of 15 amino acids. V was pared by 3 bases and J by 7 bases, with 8 bases of the junction left unmatched. In germline, CDR1 is LGHNA, CDR2 YSLEER. The DNA of the CDR3 is TGCGCCAGCAGCCAGGACAGGATGGAGGGTGAAAAACTGTTTTTT. As protein: CASSQDRMEGEKLFF.

This sequence joins TRBV5-1 and TRBJ1-1; tentatively, D is TRBD1 (6 bases). CDR1 is SGHRS and CDR2 is YFSETQ in the germline V gene. With 4 bases removed from V and 1 base from J, the gap between germline ends came to 11 bases. The CDR3 length is 14 residues. The chain's CDR3 is CASSTLTGNTEAFF. The CDR3, as DNA: TGCGCCAGCAGCACCCTGACAGGGAACACTGAAGCTTTCTTT.

This clone came up a few times. The chain couples TRBV7-6 to TRBJ2-7; 8 nucleotides line up with TRBD1. Germline V gives CDR1 SGHVS, CDR2 FNYEAQ. The CDR3 loop spans 15 amino acids. With 3 bases clipped from V and 2 bases from J, the junction kept 6 bases outside the gene matches. The CDR3 is CASSFRTGTTYEQYF. CDR3 DNA: TGTGCCAGCAGCTTCCGGACAGGGACAACCTACGAGCAGTACTTC.

This clone was observed once. The chain links TRBV29-1 to TRBJ1-4; D may be TRBD1 (5 bases). Germline CDR1 reads SQVTM; CDR2 reads ANQGSEA. Trimming removed 1 base at V and 7 bases at J, with 13 bases between. The CDR3 sequence is 14 residues long. The CDR3 spells CSVEAGSFGEKLFF. The DNA for the CDR3 is TGCAGCGTTGAAGCAGGGTCTTTCGGTGAAAAACTGTTTTTT.

This chain uses TRBV7-2 with TRBJ1-1; no definite D call. CDR1 and CDR2 (germline): SGHTA, FQGNSA. Deletions cut 4 bases from V and 0 bases from J, with 12 bases between. There are 15 residues in the CDR3. CDR3 in amino acids: CASSSISVMNTEAFF. CDR3 DNA sequence: TGTGCCAGCAGCTCCATCAGCGTAATGAACACTGAAGCTTTCTTT.

This clone was seen a single time. The chain is built from TRBV11-3 and TRBJ2-7; 10 bases agree with TRBD2. This CDR3 is built from 14 residues. Trimming removed 5 bases from V and 2 bases from J; junction bases left unmatched: 3. Germline V gene lookup returns CDR1 SGHNT and CDR2 YENEEA. The CDR3 region is CASSRTSGAYEQYF. The CDR3 coding sequence is TGTGCCAGCAGCCGGACTAGCGGAGCCTACGAGCAGTACTTC.

This clone was counted at least ten times. The V and J genes are TRBV29-1 and TRBJ1-1; the D gene is possibly TRBD1 (6 bases). CDR3 length: 13 residues. CDR1 SQVTM and CDR2 ANQGSEA come from the germline V gene. Trimming cost V 1 base and J 5 bases, with 11 bases left between them. The CDR3 loop reads CSVEGGGTTEAFF. The CDR3 nucleotides read TGCAGCGTTGAAGGAGGGGGAACGACTGAAGCTTTCTTT.

V usage is TRBV19 and J usage is TRBJ2-1; TRBD2 agrees at 10 bases. Germline CDR1 reads LNHDA; CDR2 reads SQIVND (reference sequence). CDR3 length: 16 residues. The ends lost 2 bases at V and 6 bases at J; junction bases unmatched: 7. The CDR3 DNA follows: TGTGCCAGTAGTATAAGAGCGGGGGGGCTTATCAATGAGCAGTTCTTC. Translation gives CASSIRAGGLINEQFF.

The genes are TRBV6-5 and TRBJ1-3; the D gene is possibly TRBD1 (5 bases). The germline V gene has CDR1 MNHEY and CDR2 SVGAGI. Trimming shortened V by 9 bases and J by 3 bases, and 9 bases separated the two germline ends. The CDR3 is 12 residues long. In nucleotides, the CDR3 is TGTGCCAGTGGACAAAATGGAAACACCATATATTTT. Translated, it gives CASGQNGNTIYF.

The rearrangement uses TRBV28 and TRBJ2-3; 10 nucleotides line up with TRBD2. Germline CDR1 reads MDHEN; CDR2 reads SYDVKM. Losses at the gene ends were 8 bases for V and 5 bases for J; bases not matched to a gene: 7. The CDR3 consists of 14 residues. CDR3 DNA sequence: TGTGCCAGCTTGACTAGCGGGCTGGGAGATACGCAGTATTTT. This sequence encodes CASLTSGLGDTQYF.

The chain recombines TRBV5-1 with TRBJ2-7; D ambiguous. Germline V CDR1 and CDR2: SGHRS, YFSETQ. The CDR3 is 14 amino acids. V was pared by 0 bases and J by 4 bases, with 11 bases between. CDR3 bases: TGCGCCAGCAGCTTGGCGGTCGGGTTGTACGAGCAGTACTTC. It yields the protein CASSLAVGLYEQYF.

The chain carries TRBV2 and TRBJ2-7, with TRBD1 as a possible D gene (6 bases). V dropped 4 bases and J dropped 7 bases, with 14 bases sitting between them. This CDR3 region has 13 residues. CDR1 SNHLY and CDR2 FYNNEI come from the germline V gene. CDR3: CASSVSGGGEQYF. The CDR3 DNA reads TGTGCCAGCAGTGTCTCTGGGGGCGGGGAGCAGTACTTC.

This clone has a single count. The J gene is TRBJ1-2, the V gene TRBV24-1, with 9 bases matching TRBD1. The CDR3 runs to 16 residues. Germline V gives CDR1 KGHDR, CDR2 SFDVKD. J was trimmed by 4 bases and V by 6 bases; bases with no gene match: 11. Here the CDR3 reads CATSTPTGGQGYGYTF. DNA of the CDR3: TGTGCCACCAGTACCCCAACAGGGGGCCAGGGCTATGGCTACACCTTC.